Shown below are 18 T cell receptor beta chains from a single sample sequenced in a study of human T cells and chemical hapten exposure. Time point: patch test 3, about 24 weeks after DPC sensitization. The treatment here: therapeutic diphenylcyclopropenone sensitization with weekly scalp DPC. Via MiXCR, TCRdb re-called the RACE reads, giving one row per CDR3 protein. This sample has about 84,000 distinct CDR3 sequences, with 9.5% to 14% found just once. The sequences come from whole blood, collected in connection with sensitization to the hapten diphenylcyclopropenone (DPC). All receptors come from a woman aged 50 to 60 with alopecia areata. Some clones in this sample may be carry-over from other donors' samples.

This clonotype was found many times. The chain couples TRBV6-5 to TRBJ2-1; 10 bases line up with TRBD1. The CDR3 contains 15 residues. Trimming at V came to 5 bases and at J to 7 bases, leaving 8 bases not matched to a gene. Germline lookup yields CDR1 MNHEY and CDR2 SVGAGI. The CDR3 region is CASSTPGQGRNEQFF. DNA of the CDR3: TGTGCCAGCAGTACACCGGGACAGGGGAGGAATGAGCAGTTCTTC.

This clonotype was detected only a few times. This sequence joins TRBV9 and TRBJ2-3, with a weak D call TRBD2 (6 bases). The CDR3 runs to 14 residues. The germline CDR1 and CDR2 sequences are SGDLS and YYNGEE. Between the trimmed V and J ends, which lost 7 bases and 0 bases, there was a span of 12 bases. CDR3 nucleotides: TGTGCCAGCGGGGGGAGCACTAGCACAGATACGCAGTATTTT. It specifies CASGGSTSTDTQYF.

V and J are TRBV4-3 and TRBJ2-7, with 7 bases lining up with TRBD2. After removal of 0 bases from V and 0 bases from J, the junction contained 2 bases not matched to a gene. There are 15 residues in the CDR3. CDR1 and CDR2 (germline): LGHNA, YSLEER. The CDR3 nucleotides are TGCGCCAGCAGCCAAGAAGGCGGGGGCTCCTACGAGCAGTACTTC. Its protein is CASSQEGGGSYEQYF.

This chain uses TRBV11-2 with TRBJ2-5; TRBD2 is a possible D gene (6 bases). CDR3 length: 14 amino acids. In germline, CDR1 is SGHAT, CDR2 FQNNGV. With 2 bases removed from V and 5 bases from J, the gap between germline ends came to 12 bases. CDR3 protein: CASSLSSGGETQYF. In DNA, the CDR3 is TGTGCCAGCAGCTTAAGCAGCGGAGGGGAGACCCAGTACTTC.

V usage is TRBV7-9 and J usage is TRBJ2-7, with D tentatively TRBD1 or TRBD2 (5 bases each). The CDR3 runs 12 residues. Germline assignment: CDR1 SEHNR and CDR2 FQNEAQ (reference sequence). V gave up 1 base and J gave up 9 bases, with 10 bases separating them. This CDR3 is CASSLVGERQYF. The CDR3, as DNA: TGTGCCAGCAGCTTAGTAGGGGAGCGGCAGTACTTC. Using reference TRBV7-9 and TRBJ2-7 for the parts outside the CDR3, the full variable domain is DTGVSQNPRHKITKRGQNVTFRCDPISEHNRLYWYRQTLGQGPEFLTYFQNEAQLEKSRLLSDRFSAERPKGSFSTLEIQRTEQGDSAMYLCASSLVGERQYFGPGTRLTVT.

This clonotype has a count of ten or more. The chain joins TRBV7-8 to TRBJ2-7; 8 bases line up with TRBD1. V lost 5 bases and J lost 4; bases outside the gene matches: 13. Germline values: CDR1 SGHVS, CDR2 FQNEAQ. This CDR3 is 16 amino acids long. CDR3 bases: TGTGCCAGCAGCCATCAGGGGACAGGTAGTTCTTACGAGCAGTACTTC. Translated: CASSHQGTGSSYEQYF. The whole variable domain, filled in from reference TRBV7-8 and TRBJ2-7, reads GAGVSQSPRYKVAKRGQDVALRCDPISGHVSLFWYQQALGQGPEFLTYFQNEAQLDKSGLPSDRFFAERPEGSVSTLKIQRTQQEDSAVYLCASSHQGTGSSYEQYFGPGTRLTVT.

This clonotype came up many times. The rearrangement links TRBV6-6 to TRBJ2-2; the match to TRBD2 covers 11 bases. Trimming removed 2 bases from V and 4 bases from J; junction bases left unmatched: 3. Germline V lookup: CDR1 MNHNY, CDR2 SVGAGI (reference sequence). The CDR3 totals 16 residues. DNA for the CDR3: TGTGCCAGCAGTTACGCCGGGACTAGCGGCACCGGGGAGCTGTTTTTT. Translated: CASSYAGTSGTGELFF.

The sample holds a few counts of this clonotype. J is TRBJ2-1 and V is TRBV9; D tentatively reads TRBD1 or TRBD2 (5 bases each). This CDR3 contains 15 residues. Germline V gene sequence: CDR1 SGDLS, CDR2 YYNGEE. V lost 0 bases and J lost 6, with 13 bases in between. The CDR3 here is CASSVEGRMGNEQFF. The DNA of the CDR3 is TGTGCCAGCAGCGTAGAGGGGAGAATGGGCAATGAGCAGTTCTTC.

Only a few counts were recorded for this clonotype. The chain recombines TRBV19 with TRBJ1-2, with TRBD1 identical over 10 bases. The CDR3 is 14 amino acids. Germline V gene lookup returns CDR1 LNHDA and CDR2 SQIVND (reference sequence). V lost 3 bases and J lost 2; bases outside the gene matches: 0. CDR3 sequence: CASSMDRGNYGYTF. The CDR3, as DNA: TGTGCCAGTAGTATGGACAGGGGGAACTATGGCTACACCTTC.

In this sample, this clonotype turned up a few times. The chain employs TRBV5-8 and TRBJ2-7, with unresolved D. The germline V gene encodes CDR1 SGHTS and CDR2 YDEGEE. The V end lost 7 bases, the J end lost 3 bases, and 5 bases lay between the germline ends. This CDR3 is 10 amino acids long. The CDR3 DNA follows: TGTGCCAGCGGTATCTACGAGCAGTACTTC. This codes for CASGIYEQYF.

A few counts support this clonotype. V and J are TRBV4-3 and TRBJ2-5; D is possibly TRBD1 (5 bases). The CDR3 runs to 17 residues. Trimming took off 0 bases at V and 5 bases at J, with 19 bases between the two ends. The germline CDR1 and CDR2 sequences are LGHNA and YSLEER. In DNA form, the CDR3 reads TGCGCCAGCAGCCAAGATCTAGGGCGTGGGGCTGGCGAGACCCAGTACTTC. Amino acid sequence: CASSQDLGRGAGETQYF.

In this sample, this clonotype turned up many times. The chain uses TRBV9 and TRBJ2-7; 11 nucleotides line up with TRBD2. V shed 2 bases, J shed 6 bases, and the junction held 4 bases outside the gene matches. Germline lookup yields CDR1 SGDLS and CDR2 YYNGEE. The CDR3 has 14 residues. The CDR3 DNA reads TGTGCCAGCAGCGTGGCCGGGACTAGCGGCGAGCAGTACTTC. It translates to CASSVAGTSGEQYF.

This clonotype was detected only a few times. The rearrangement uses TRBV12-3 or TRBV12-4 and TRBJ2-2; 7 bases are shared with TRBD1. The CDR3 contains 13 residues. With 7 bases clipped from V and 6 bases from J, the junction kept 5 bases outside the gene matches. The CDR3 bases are TGTGCCAGCAAAGGGGACAGTGCCGGGGAGCTGTTTTTT. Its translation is CASKGDSAGELFF.

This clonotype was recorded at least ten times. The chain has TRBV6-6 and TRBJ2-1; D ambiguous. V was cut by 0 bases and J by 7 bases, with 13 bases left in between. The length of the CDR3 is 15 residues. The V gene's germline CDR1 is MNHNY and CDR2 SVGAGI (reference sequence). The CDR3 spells CASSYSRTLGNEQFF. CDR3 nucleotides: TGTGCCAGCAGTTACTCTCGCACACTCGGGAATGAGCAGTTCTTC.

The CDR3 sequence: CASSLLGGEQYF. CDR3 bases: TGTGCCAGCAGTTTACTGGGAGGCGAGCAGTACTTC. This sequence joins TRBV12-3 or TRBV12-4 and TRBJ2-7, with D perhaps matching TRBD2 (6 bases). Trimming took 2 bases from V and 6 from J, leaving 8 bases between them. The CDR3 covers 12 residues.

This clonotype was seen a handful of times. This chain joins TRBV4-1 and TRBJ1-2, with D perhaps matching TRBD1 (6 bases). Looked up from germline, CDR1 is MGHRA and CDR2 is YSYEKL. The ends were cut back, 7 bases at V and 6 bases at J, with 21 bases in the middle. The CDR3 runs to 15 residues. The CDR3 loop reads CASTPSRGTWDGYTF. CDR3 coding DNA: TGCGCCAGCACCCCGAGTAGGGGGACCTGGGATGGCTACACCTTC.

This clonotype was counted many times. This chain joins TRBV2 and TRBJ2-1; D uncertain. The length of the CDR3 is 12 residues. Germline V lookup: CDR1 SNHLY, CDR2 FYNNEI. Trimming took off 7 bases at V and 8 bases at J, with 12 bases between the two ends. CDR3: CASTRLSDEQFF. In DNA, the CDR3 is TGTGCCAGCACGAGACTTTCAGATGAGCAGTTCTTC.

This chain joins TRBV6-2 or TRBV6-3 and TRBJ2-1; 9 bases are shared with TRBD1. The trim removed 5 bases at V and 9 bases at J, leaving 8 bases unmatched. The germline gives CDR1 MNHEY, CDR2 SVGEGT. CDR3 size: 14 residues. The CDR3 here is CASSLTTGGSEQFF. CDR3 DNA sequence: TGTGCCAGCAGTCTTACTACAGGGGGCAGTGAGCAGTTCTTC.